This TCR beta chain was captured by sequencing in a study of T cells in Graves' hyperthyroidism and ophthalmopathy. Regions amplified from RNA transcripts were the TCR beta CDR3 regions. An initial round of RT-PCR targeting the TCR CDR3 relied on the HTBI primer set. TCRdb processed the multiplex PCR reads anew with MiXCR; each CDR3 protein has one entry. The sample holds roughly 500,000 distinct CDR3 sequences, under 60% seen once. J was trimmed by 5 bases and V by 4 bases; bases with no gene match: 6. The germline gives CDR1 SGHVS, CDR2 FNYEAQ. The CDR3 is made up of 15 amino acids. This clonotype was recorded a few times. What it binds is unknown. Patients were excluded for uncontrolled infection, other autoimmune disease, pregnancy or lactation. Clinical symptoms, serum thyroxine and TRAb, thyroid ultrasound and orbital computed tomography together formed the diagnostic basis. The study, taken as a whole, reports: Among thyroid clonotypes expanded above 0.001, most also appeared in blood.

The source is an adult woman with Graves' disease, either hyperthyroidism or ophthalmopathy (not recorded which). Sequencing was carried out using peripheral blood or thyroid tissue (not recorded which). The rearrangement joins TRBV7-6 to TRBJ2-1; 9 bases line up with TRBD1. The CDR3 sequence: CASSSWTGAHNEQFF. The CDR3 DNA sequence: TGTGCCAGCAGCTCCTGGACAGGGGCCCACAATGAGCAGTTCTTC.